This T cell receptor (beta chain) was captured by sequencing in a study of shared clonotypes between healthy human individuals. As regards this clone: Its antigen is not identified.

Caucasian adults living in Nashville, Tennessee, provided all samples. It was into CD45RA+ naive and CD45RA-negative memory subsets that the CD4+ cells were split. Whole-study findings and limits: Represented diversity (both genetic and exposure-history) was limited by the small number of donors. Estimated richness values were generally larger in naive subsets than in memory subsets.

Looked up from germline, CDR1 is SGHNT and CDR2 is YYREEE (reference sequence). V trimming: 2 bases; J trimming: 6 bases; junction bases outside the gene matches: 4. This CDR3 is built from 13 residues. Libraries were prepared by immunoSEQ multiplex PCR; TCRdb keeps only in-frame clonotypes and omits some of them. The sample shows nearly 1,000,000 clones, roughly 72% of them seen only once. The material sequenced was memory CD4+ T cells sorted from blood. Specified subset: CD45RA-negative fraction. The chain joins TRBV5-4 to TRBJ1-2, with 7 bases identical to TRBD1. The origin of this receptor is a man between 18 and 35 years old in good health. DNA for the CDR3: TGTGCCAGCAGCTTAAAGGGGACAGATGGCTACACCTTC. It translates to CASSLKGTDGYTF.